This T cell receptor (beta chain) was sequenced for a study of T cells in Graves' hyperthyroidism and ophthalmopathy. Study context: Prior to any treatment, at the point of initial diagnosis, peripheral blood was collected.

Study-level findings and limits: It was a median roughly 6.5 months before onset that the model predicted ophthalmopathy.

A few counts support this clonotype. Antigen: not known. The CDR3 regions of TCR beta were amplified from RNA transcripts. The primer set for the first-round RT-PCR of the TCR CDR3 was HTBI. One entry per CDR3 protein results from TCRdb running MiXCR on the multiplex PCR reads. This repertoire shows some 400,000 distinct CDR3 sequences, about 18% found once; its top ten account for 3.5% to 4%. The CDR3 length is 17 residues. Germline assignment: CDR1 KGHSH and CDR2 LQKENI. The germline V and J ends were trimmed by 2 bases and 1 base, with 17 bases remaining between them. The gene calls are TRBV18 and TRBJ2-5, with D tentatively TRBD2 (6 bases). Sequencing was carried out using blood. This TCR came from a woman aged 18-29 years with Graves' hyperthyroidism. The CDR3 is CASSPSGTQGIQETQYF. DNA of the CDR3: TGTGCCAGCTCACCATCCGGGACTCAGGGTATCCAAGAGACCCAGTACTTC. Full variable domain (remainder filled in from reference TRBV18 and TRBJ2-5): NAGVMQNPRHLVRRRGQEARLRCSPMKGHSHVYWYRQLPEEGLKFMVYLQKENIIDESGMPKERFSAEFPKEGPSILRIQQVVRGDSAAYFCASSPSGTQGIQETQYFGPGTRLLVL.